These 29 T cell receptor beta chains share one sample of origin, sequenced in a study of beta chain features in type 1 diabetes. Every bit of the isolated RNA underwent reverse transcription, so sequencing read expressed TCRB transcripts. Profiled with immunoSEQ multiplex PCR; TCRdb holds only in-frame clones, not every one. The sample contains under 450,000 clones, about 14% of which appear only once. The sample was naive CD4+ T cells from blood. These receptors came from a woman between 18 and 29 years old in good health.

The chain combines TRBV7-8 with TRBJ1-1; the match to TRBD1 covers 7 bases. CDR3 length: 14 residues. Germline CDR1 reads SGHVS; CDR2 reads FQNEAQ. Germline trimming cut 2 bases from V and 4 bases from J; bases unmatched to any gene: 4. CDR3 coding DNA: TGTGCCAGCAGCTTACGAGGGGGCGGCACTGAAGCTTTCTTT. It translates to CASSLRGGGTEAFF.

This clone was seen more than once but under ten times. The rearrangement links TRBV29-1 to TRBJ2-3; D is possibly TRBD2 (5 bases). Germline-derived CDR1 and CDR2 are SQVTM and ANQGSEA. The CDR3 is 12 amino acids. CDR3 amino acids: CSARGRTDTQYF. CDR3 nucleotide sequence: TGCAGTGCCCGAGGGCGCACAGATACGCAGTATTTT.

The chain links TRBV18 to TRBJ2-1; a possible D gene is TRBD1 (7 bases). V shed 3 bases and J shed 2 bases, with 14 bases lying between them. Germline CDR1 KGHSH, CDR2 LQKENI. The CDR3 is made up of 16 amino acids. The CDR3, as DNA: TGTGCCAGCTCACCCCAGACAGGGAGGACCTACAATGAGCAGTTCTTC. Translating it yields CASSPQTGRTYNEQFF. The whole variable domain, filled in from reference TRBV18 and TRBJ2-1, reads NAGVMQNPRHLVRRRGQEARLRCSPMKGHSHVYWYRQLPEEGLKFMVYLQKENIIDESGMPKERFSAEFPKEGPSILRIQQVVRGDSAAYFCASSPQTGRTYNEQFFGPGTRLTVL.

In its sample, this clone was seen a few times. This chain joins TRBV5-6 and TRBJ2-1; D ambiguous. Germline CDR1 and CDR2: SGHDT and YYEEEE. The V end lost 4 bases, the J end lost 0 bases, and 11 bases lay between the germline ends. The CDR3 has 15 residues. CDR3 nucleotides: TGTGCCAGCAGCCCGCCCGTTAGCTCCTACAATGAGCAGTTCTTC. Residues: CASSPPVSSYNEQFF.

The chain employs TRBV6-5 and TRBJ1-3; TRBD1 aligns across 9 bases. The CDR3 length is 15 residues. With 2 bases clipped from V and 8 bases from J, the junction kept 7 bases outside the gene matches. The germline CDR1 and CDR2 sequences are MNHEY and SVGAGI. This CDR3 reads CASSYGGQGVYTIYF. CDR3 sequence (DNA): TGTGCCAGCAGTTACGGGGGACAGGGAGTTTACACCATATATTTT.

This clone was seen more than once but under ten times. The chain has TRBV4-2 and TRBJ2-5; D perhaps matches TRBD2 (6 bases). Germline V gene data show CDR1 as LGHNA and CDR2 as YNFKEQ. V lost 3 bases to trimming and J lost 1 base, with 9 bases between them. The CDR3 sequence is 14 residues long. The CDR3 region is CASSQRDSQETQYF. As DNA, the CDR3 is TGTGCCAGCAGCCAGCGGGACTCCCAAGAGACCCAGTACTTC.

The J gene is TRBJ2-7, the V gene TRBV6-5; 10 bases map to TRBD2. V was clipped by 8 bases and J by 7 bases; unmatched bases: 8. The CDR3 sequence is 13 residues long. CDR1 MNHEY and CDR2 SVGAGI come from the germline V gene. Here the CDR3 reads CASLEREGGEQYF. CDR3 nucleotide sequence: TGTGCCAGCCTTGAGCGGGAGGGAGGTGAGCAGTACTTC.

The J gene is TRBJ2-1, the V gene TRBV25-1, with D hard to call. Germline assignment: CDR1 MGHDK and CDR2 SYGVNS. CDR3 length: 12 residues. V lost 6 bases to trimming and J lost 4 bases, with 7 bases between them. The CDR3 bases are TGTGCCAGCAGGCCAGGTTACAATGAGCAGTTCTTC. The encoded protein is CASRPGYNEQFF. The whole variable domain, filled in from reference TRBV25-1 and TRBJ2-1, reads EADIYQTPRYLVIGTGKKITLECSQTMGHDKMYWYQQDPGMELHLIHYSYGVNSTEKGDLSSESTVSRIRTEHFPLTLESARPSHTSQYLCASRPGYNEQFFGPGTRLTVL.

The chain couples TRBV7-2 to TRBJ1-5; possible D gene TRBD1, 5 bases. Trimming cost V 2 bases and J 7 bases, with 12 bases left between them. Germline CDR1 reads SGHTA; CDR2 reads FQGNSA. The CDR3 loop spans 14 amino acids. For the CDR3, the DNA is TGTGCCAGCAGCTTAAGACGGGGGGACCAGCCCCAGCATTTT. Protein: CASSLRRGDQPQHF.

This clone showed up just a few times. The V gene is TRBV10-3, the J gene TRBJ2-3, with D maybe TRBD1 (5 bases). Trimming removed 0 bases at V and 6 bases at J, with 10 bases between. The CDR3 is 14 amino acids. Germline CDR1 is ENHRY and CDR2 is SYGVKD. The CDR3 sequence is CAISESQGVDTQYF. The CDR3 DNA reads as TGTGCCATCAGTGAGTCCCAAGGGGTGGATACGCAGTATTTT.

This chain links TRBV7-2 with TRBJ2-1; 11 bases align to TRBD1. The CDR3 consists of 15 residues. Trimming cost V 4 bases and J 7 bases; bases outside gene matches: 6. CDR1 is SGHTA and CDR2 is FQGNSA in the germline V gene. Written as DNA, the CDR3 is TGTGCCAGCAGCTCAGGACAGGGGGCTAAAAATGAGCAGTTCTTC. It translates to CASSSGQGAKNEQFF.

This clone came up a few times. The rearrangement uses TRBV28 and TRBJ2-1; TRBD1 agrees at 10 bases. Per germline, CDR1 MDHEN and CDR2 SYDVKM. The CDR3 is 15 residues long. After removal of 6 bases from V and 2 bases from J, the junction contained 4 bases not matched to a gene. The CDR3 nucleotides read TGTGCCAGCAGCGTCGGGACAGGGGCCTACAATGAGCAGTTCTTC. Protein: CASSVGTGAYNEQFF. The full variable domain, in which reference TRBV28 and TRBJ2-1 provide the parts outside the CDR3, is DVKVTQSSRYLVKRTGEKVFLECVQDMDHENMFWYRQDPGLGLRLIYFSYDVKMKEKGDIPEGYSVSREKKERFSLILESASTNQTSMYLCASSVGTGAYNEQFFGPGTRLTVL.

The chain employs TRBV28 and TRBJ2-3, with D perhaps TRBD1 (6 bases). V was cut by 3 bases and J by 2 bases, with 9 bases left in between. This CDR3 has 14 residues. From germline, CDR1 is MDHEN and CDR2 SYDVKM. For the CDR3, the DNA is TGTGCCAGCAGTTTGACAGGTCACACAGATACGCAGTATTTT. This codes for CASSLTGHTDTQYF.

V is TRBV29-1 and J is TRBJ1-2; 12 bases are a match to TRBD1. This CDR3 spans 13 amino acids. Looked up from germline, CDR1 is SQVTM and CDR2 is ANQGSEA. With V trimmed by 5 bases and J by 5 bases, 3 bases remained unmatched. The CDR3 is CSVRGQGAYGYTF. The DNA of the CDR3 is TGCAGCGTTAGGGGACAGGGGGCTTATGGCTACACCTTC. The full variable domain, rest sourced from reference TRBV29-1 and TRBJ1-2, is SAVISQKPSRDICQRGTSLTIQCQVDSQVTMMFWYRQQPGQSLTLIATANQGSEATYESGFVIDKFPISRPNLTFSTLTVSNMSPEDSSIYLCSVRGQGAYGYTFGSGTRLTVV.

The sample holds a few counts of this clone. This chain links TRBV14 with TRBJ2-1; no clear D. This CDR3 has 17 amino acids. Germline values: CDR1 SGHDN, CDR2 FVKESK. V lost 4 bases and J 0 bases, leaving 16 bases between the germline ends. The CDR3 nucleotides read TGTGCCAGCAGCCCCCCTCAGCGTCGAAGCTCCTACAATGAGCAGTTCTTC. Translation gives CASSPPQRRSSYNEQFF.

The chain joins TRBV2 to TRBJ1-4; TRBD1 matches 10 bases. This CDR3 region has 15 residues. Germline V gives CDR1 SNHLY, CDR2 FYNNEI. The V segment lost 6 bases and the J segment 7 bases; nucleotides outside the gene matches: 8. Here the CDR3 reads CASSGQGVGGEKLFF. CDR3 DNA sequence: TGTGCCAGCAGCGGACAGGGGGTTGGAGGTGAAAAACTGTTTTTT.

This chain joins TRBV25-1 and TRBJ1-1; possible D gene TRBD1, 5 bases. The V end was cut by 1 base, the J end by 8 bases, with 8 bases between. There are 12 residues in the CDR3. CDR1 MGHDK and CDR2 SYGVNS come from the germline V gene. The chain's CDR3 is CASSELGGEAFF. The DNA of the CDR3 is TGTGCCAGCAGTGAATTGGGGGGAGAAGCTTTCTTT.

The rearrangement joins TRBV7-2 to TRBJ2-7, with D tentatively TRBD2 (6 bases). Per the germline V gene, CDR1 is SGHTA and CDR2 is FQGNSA. The CDR3 consists of 13 residues. V was cut by 5 bases and J by 6 bases, with 14 bases left in between. This CDR3 reads CASSPGRGTEQYF. CDR3 nucleotide sequence: TGTGCCAGCAGCCCCGGCCGCGGGACCGAGCAGTACTTC.

The chain joins TRBV28 to TRBJ2-5, with 10 bases that match TRBD1. After removal of 4 bases from V and 7 bases from J, the junction contained 9 bases not matched to a gene. This CDR3 spans 15 amino acids. The germline CDR1 and CDR2 sequences are MDHEN and SYDVKM. The CDR3, as DNA: TGTGCCAGCAGTTCCCCGACAGGGGGCTTGGTGACCCAGTACTTC. The encoded protein is CASSSPTGGLVTQYF.

This chain uses TRBV9 with TRBJ1-2, with D possibly TRBD1 on 6 matching bases. The germline V and J ends were trimmed by 4 bases and 2 bases, with 12 bases remaining between them. The germline V gene has CDR1 SGDLS and CDR2 YYNGEE. The CDR3 runs 14 residues. The CDR3: CASSQQDRNYGYTF. CDR3 in DNA: TGTGCCAGCAGCCAACAGGACAGAAACTATGGCTACACCTTC.

This clone was counted between two and nine times. The chain links TRBV7-9 to TRBJ2-5, with 13 bases matching TRBD2. Germline CDR1 reads SEHNR; CDR2 reads FQNEAQ (reference sequence). Trimming cost V 5 bases and J 2 bases; bases outside gene matches: 8. The CDR3 loop spans 17 amino acids. This chain's CDR3 is CASSLGLAGAPQETQYF. The CDR3 DNA reads as TGTGCCAGCAGCCTCGGACTAGCGGGAGCCCCACAAGAGACCCAGTACTTC.

A few counts support this clone. The rearrangement links TRBV28 to TRBJ2-2; perhaps TRBD2 as D (6 bases). Trimming left V 6 bases short and J 1 base short, with 9 bases between. Germline V CDR1 and CDR2: MDHEN, SYDVKM. The CDR3 is made up of 14 amino acids. CDR3 in amino acids: CASRGTLNTGELFF. The CDR3 coding sequence is TGTGCCAGCAGAGGGACTCTGAACACCGGGGAGCTGTTTTTT.

The rearrangement uses TRBV5-1 and TRBJ2-3; the D gene is possibly TRBD2 (5 bases). Deletions cut 0 bases from V and 4 bases from J, with 12 bases between. Germline V gene sequence: CDR1 SGHRS, CDR2 YFSETQ. The CDR3 extends over 15 amino acids. The CDR3 sequence is CASSLDSARADTQYF. Written as DNA, the CDR3 is TGCGCCAGCAGCTTGGATAGCGCCCGGGCAGATACGCAGTATTTT.

V and J are TRBV28 and TRBJ1-2; D uncertain. Germline CDR1 is MDHEN and CDR2 is SYDVKM. The V end was cut by 5 bases, the J end by 4 bases, with 8 bases between. CDR3 size: 12 residues. The CDR3, as DNA: TGTGCCAGCAGTCCCGGTGTCTATGGCTACACCTTC. Translating gives CASSPGVYGYTF.

This clone turned up a few times. The V and J genes are TRBV28 and TRBJ2-1, with TRBD2 identical over 10 bases. J gave up 5 bases and V 5 bases, and 9 bases lay outside the gene matches. Per the germline V gene, CDR1 is MDHEN and CDR2 is SYDVKM. This CDR3 contains 16 residues. CDR3 DNA sequence: TGTGCCAGCAGTGGGACCGGGACTAGCGTCCACAATGAGCAGTTCTTC. Encoded protein: CASSGTGTSVHNEQFF. Full variable domain (outside the CDR3, taken from reference TRBV28 and TRBJ2-1): DVKVTQSSRYLVKRTGEKVFLECVQDMDHENMFWYRQDPGLGLRLIYFSYDVKMKEKGDIPEGYSVSREKKERFSLILESASTNQTSMYLCASSGTGTSVHNEQFFGPGTRLTVL.

This clone occurred a few times. The chain carries TRBV27 and TRBJ2-1; 10 bases map to TRBD2. Germline assignment: CDR1 MNHEY and CDR2 SMNVEV (reference sequence). Losses at the gene ends were 1 base for V and 10 bases for J; bases not matched to a gene: 7. The CDR3 extends over 15 amino acids. CDR3: CASSLWASGRGEQFF. The DNA for the CDR3 is TGTGCCAGCAGTTTATGGGCTAGCGGGAGAGGAGAGCAGTTCTTC.

This clone has only a few counts. The gene calls are TRBV4-2 and TRBJ2-7, with 8 bases that match TRBD2. The CDR3 sequence is 15 residues long. Germline CDR1 LGHNA, CDR2 YNFKEQ. V trimming: 0 bases; J trimming: 4 bases; junction bases outside the gene matches: 5. CDR3 sequence reads: CASSQDQRERYEQYF. DNA of the CDR3: TGTGCCAGCAGCCAAGATCAGCGGGAGCGGTACGAGCAGTACTTC.

This clone was found many times. The chain has TRBV30 and TRBJ1-5, with TRBD1 identical over 8 bases. The CDR3 is 13 amino acids. The trim removed 3 bases at V and 5 bases at J, leaving 3 bases unmatched. In germline, CDR1 is GTSNPN, CDR2 SVGIG (reference sequence). CDR3 amino acids: CAWSLRGHQPQHF. CDR3 DNA: TGTGCCTGGAGCCTCAGGGGGCATCAGCCCCAGCATTTT.

This clone was seen only a few times. The rearrangement links TRBV28 to TRBJ2-7; TRBD1 matches at 9 bases. Germline V gene data show CDR1 as MDHEN and CDR2 as SYDVKM. V gave up 6 bases and J gave up 6 bases; unmatched junction bases: 9. The CDR3 contains 14 residues. CDR3 loop: CASSSGTGTVEQYF. CDR3 bases: TGTGCCAGCAGCTCCGGGACAGGGACCGTCGAGCAGTACTTC.